The clone carrying this TCR beta chain showed up just a few times. As yet, its antigen is unknown. CDR3 length: 13 residues. V was trimmed by 5 bases and J by 4 bases, leaving 11 bases between them. Germline V gene lookup returns CDR1 SGHNT and CDR2 YENEEA. This record belongs to a study of CD8 T cells in ankylosing spondylitis. Study outcomes and limitations: Eight highly homologous variants formed a TCR beta motif that appeared characteristic of ankylosing spondylitis blood.

Via MiXCR, TCRdb re-called the 5' RACE reads, giving one row per CDR3 protein. This sample has hundreds of thousands of distinct CDR3 sequences, with about 13% found just once. This receptor was taken from a male donor with ankylosing spondylitis. Sequencing used blood, either unsorted or a sorted T cell fraction (not recorded which). This rearrangement joins TRBV11-3 to TRBJ1-1; no reliable D call. CDR3 amino acids: CASSVVGGTEAFF. The CDR3 DNA reads as TGTGCCAGCAGCGTCGTAGGCGGCACTGAAGCTTTCTTT. The full variable domain, its missing parts supplied by reference TRBV11-3 and TRBJ1-1, is EAGVVQSPRYKIIEKKQPVAFWCNPISGHNTLYWYLQNLGQGPELLIRYENEEAVDDSQLPKDRFSAERLKGVDSTLKIQPAELGDSAVYLCASSVVGGTEAFFGQGTRLTVV.